This TCR beta chain derives from a study of T cells in Graves' hyperthyroidism and ophthalmopathy. This clonotype appeared many times. Diagnostic assessment was based on clinical symptoms, serum thyroxine and TRAb, thyroid ultrasound and orbital computed tomography. Deletions cut 0 bases from V and 7 bases from J, with 15 bases between. The CDR3 contains 14 residues. Germline values: CDR1 DFQATT, CDR2 SNEGSKA (reference sequence). RNA transcripts served as the template for amplifying TCR beta CDR3 regions. RT-PCR in the first round (using the HTBI primer set) targeted the TCR CDR3. MiXCR, applied by TCRdb to the multiplex PCR reads, yields one record per CDR3 protein. In the table there are over 700,000 distinct CDR3 sequences, 30% to 40% of which are singletons.

The sequence was obtained from a woman between 35 and 50 years old with Graves' hyperthyroidism. What was sequenced was blood. The chain recombines TRBV20-1 with TRBJ1-2, with D hard to call. CDR3 nucleotides: TGCAGTGCTAGAGATAGGACGTCTGGTGGTGGCTACACCTTC. Translation: CSARDRTSGGGYTF.